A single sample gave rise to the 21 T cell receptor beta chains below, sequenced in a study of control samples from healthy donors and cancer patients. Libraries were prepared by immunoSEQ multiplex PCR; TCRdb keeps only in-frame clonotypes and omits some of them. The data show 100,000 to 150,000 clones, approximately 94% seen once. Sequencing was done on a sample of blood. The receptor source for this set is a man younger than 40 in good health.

CDR3 sequence: CASSLVRGLGNTIYF. The CDR3 region has the DNA TGTGCCAGCAGCTTAGTGAGGGGGCTTGGAAACACCATATATTTT. The chain joins TRBV7-2 to TRBJ1-3; 7 bases are a match to TRBD1. The V gene's germline CDR1 is SGHTA and CDR2 FQGNSA. V was pared by 1 base and J by 3 bases, with 3 bases of the junction left unmatched. The CDR3 contains 15 residues.

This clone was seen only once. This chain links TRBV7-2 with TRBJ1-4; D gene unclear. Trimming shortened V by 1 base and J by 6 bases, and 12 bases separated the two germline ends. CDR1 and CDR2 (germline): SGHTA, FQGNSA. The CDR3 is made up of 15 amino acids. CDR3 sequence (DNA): TGTGCCAGCAGCTTAGTAGGGTACGCGGATGAAAAACTGTTTTTT. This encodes CASSLVGYADEKLFF.

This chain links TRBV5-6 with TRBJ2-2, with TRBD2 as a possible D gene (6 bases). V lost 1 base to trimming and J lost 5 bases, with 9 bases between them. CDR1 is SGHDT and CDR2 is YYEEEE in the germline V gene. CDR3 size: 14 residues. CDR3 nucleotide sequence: TGTGCCAGCAGCTTGTGGAGGGGTACCGGGGAGCTGTTTTTT. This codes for CASSLWRGTGELFF.

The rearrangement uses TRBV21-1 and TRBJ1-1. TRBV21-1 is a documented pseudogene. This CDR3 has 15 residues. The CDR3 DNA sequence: TGTGCCAGCAGCTCCCGGGGGCGTAGTGACACTGAAGCTTTCTTT. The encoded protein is CASSSRGRSDTEAFF.

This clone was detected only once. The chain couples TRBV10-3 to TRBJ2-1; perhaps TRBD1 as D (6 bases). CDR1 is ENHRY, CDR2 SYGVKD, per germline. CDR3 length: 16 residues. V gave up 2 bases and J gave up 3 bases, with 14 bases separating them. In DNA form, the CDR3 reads TGTGCCATCAGTGAGCCGTATGGGACAAGCTACAATGAGCAGTTCTTC. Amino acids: CAISEPYGTSYNEQFF.

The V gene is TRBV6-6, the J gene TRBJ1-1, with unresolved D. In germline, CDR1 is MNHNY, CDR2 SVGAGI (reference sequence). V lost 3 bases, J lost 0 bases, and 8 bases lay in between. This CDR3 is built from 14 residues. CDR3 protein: CASSYEGMNTEAFF. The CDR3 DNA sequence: TGTGCCAGCAGTTATGAGGGCATGAACACTGAAGCTTTCTTT.

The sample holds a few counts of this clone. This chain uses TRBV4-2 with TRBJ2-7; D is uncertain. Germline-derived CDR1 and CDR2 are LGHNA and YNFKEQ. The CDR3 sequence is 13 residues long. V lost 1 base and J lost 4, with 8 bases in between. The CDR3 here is CASSQASGYEQYF. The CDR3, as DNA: TGTGCCAGCAGCCAAGCTTCAGGATACGAGCAGTACTTC.

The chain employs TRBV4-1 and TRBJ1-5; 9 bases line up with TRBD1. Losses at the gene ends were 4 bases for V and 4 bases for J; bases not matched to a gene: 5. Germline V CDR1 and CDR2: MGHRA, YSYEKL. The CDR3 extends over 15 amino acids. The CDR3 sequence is CASSPGQGSNQPQHF. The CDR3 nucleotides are TGCGCCAGCAGCCCGGGACAGGGTTCGAATCAGCCCCAGCATTTT.

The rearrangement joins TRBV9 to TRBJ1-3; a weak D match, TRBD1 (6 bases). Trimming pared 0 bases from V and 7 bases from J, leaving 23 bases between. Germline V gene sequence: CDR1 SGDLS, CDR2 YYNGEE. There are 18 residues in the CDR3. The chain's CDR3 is CASSVAPPTGAGVNTIYF. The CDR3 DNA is TGTGCCAGCAGCGTAGCCCCCCCGACAGGAGCTGGGGTGAACACCATATATTTT.

CDR3 loop: CASSLDGRGSGEQYF. The DNA of the CDR3 is TGTGCCAGCAGCTTGGATGGCAGGGGGTCGGGGGAGCAGTACTTC. V gene TRBV5-8 combines with J gene TRBJ2-7; 7 nucleotides match TRBD1. The V gene end was trimmed by 0 bases and the J gene end by 7 bases; junction bases not matched to a gene: 10. CDR1 SGHTS and CDR2 YDEGEE come from the germline V gene. This CDR3 spans 15 amino acids.

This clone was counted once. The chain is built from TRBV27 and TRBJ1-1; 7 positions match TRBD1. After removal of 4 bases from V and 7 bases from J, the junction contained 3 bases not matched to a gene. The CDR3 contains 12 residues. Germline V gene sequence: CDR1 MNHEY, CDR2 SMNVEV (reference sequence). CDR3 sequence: CASSSRQGEAFF. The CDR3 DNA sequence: TGTGCCAGCAGTTCTCGACAGGGTGAAGCTTTCTTT.

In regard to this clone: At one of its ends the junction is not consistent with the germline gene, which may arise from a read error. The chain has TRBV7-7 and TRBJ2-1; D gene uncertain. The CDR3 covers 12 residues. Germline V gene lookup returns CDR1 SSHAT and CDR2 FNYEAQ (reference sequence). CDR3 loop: CASSPSSDEQFF. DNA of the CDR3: TGTGCTAGCAGCCCCTCTTCTGACGAGCAGTTCTTC.

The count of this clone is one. CDR3 nucleotide sequence: TGTGCCAGCTCGATTCTAGCTGACGAGCAGTACTTC. Protein sequence: CASSILADEQYF. The rearrangement joins TRBV12-3 or TRBV12-4 to TRBJ2-7; D may be TRBD2 (5 bases). The CDR3 loop spans 12 amino acids. Trimming shortened V by 8 bases and J by 5 bases, and 13 bases separated the two germline ends.

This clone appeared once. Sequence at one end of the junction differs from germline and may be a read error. As DNA, the CDR3 is TGTGCCAGCAGCCCCGGGACCGCAGGAGAGACTGAAGTTTTCTTT. Protein sequence: CASSPGTAGETEVFF. This sequence joins TRBV7-2 and TRBJ1-1, with TRBD1 as a possible D gene (5 bases). CDR1 is SGHTA, CDR2 FQGNSA, per germline. CDR3 size: 15 residues. The entire variable domain, with the rest obtained from reference TRBV7-2 and TRBJ1-1, is as follows: GAGVSQSPSNKVTEKGKDVELRCDPISGHTALYWYRQSLGQGLEFLIYFQGNSAPDKSGLPSDRFSAERTGGSVSTLTIQRTQQEDSAVYLCASSPGTAGETEVFFGQGTRLTVV.

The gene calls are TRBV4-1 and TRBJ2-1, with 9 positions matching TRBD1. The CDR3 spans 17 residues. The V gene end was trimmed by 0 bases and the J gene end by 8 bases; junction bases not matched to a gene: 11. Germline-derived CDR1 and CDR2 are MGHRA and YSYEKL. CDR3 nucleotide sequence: TGCGCCAGCAGCCAAGAGGCAATACAGGGGGCGACCCATGAGCAGTTCTTC. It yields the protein CASSQEAIQGATHEQFF.

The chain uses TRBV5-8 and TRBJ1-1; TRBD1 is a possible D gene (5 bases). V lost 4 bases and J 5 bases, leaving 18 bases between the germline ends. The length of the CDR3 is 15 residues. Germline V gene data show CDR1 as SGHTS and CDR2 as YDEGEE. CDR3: CASSLVSGGVTEAFF. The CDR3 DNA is TGTGCCAGCAGCCTGGTCAGCGGGGGGGTTACTGAAGCTTTCTTT.

CDR3 nucleotides: TGTGCCAAACTGGGACAGGGGCCCTACGAGCAGTACTTC. It encodes CAKLGQGPYEQYF. The genes are TRBV6-5 and TRBJ2-7, with 10 nucleotides matching TRBD1. From germline, CDR1 is MNHEY and CDR2 SVGAGI. The trim removed 10 bases at V and 2 bases at J, leaving 5 bases unmatched. The CDR3 loop spans 13 amino acids.

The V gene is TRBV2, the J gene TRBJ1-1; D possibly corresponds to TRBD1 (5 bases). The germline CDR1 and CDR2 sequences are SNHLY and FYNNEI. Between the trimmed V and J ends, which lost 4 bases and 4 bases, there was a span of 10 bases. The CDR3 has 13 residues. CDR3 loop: CASSVGGTTEAFF. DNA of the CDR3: TGTGCCAGCAGTGTGGGGGGGACCACTGAAGCTTTCTTT.

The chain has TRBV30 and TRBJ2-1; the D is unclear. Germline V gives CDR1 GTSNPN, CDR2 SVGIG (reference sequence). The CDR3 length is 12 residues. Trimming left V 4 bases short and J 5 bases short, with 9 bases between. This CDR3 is CAWTIADNEQFF. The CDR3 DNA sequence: TGTGCCTGGACCATCGCAGACAATGAGCAGTTCTTC.

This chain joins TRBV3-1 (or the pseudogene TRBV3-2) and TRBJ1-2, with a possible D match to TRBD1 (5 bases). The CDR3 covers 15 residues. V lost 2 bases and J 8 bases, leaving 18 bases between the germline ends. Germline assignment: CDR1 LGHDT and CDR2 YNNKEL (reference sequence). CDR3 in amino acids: CASSQRDALRGGYTF. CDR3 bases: TGTGCCAGCAGCCAAAGGGACGCCCTGAGAGGAGGCTACACCTTC.

CDR3 sequence (DNA): TGTGCCAGTGGCCCGGGGGCGGCCTACGAGCAGTACTTC. Translation gives CASGPGAAYEQYF. The rearrangement joins TRBV19 to TRBJ2-7; possibly TRBD1 or TRBD2 for D (6 bases each). The CDR3 is 13 residues long. Trimming cost V 8 bases and J 2 bases, with 13 bases left between them. CDR1 is LNHDA and CDR2 is SQIVND in the germline V gene (reference sequence).